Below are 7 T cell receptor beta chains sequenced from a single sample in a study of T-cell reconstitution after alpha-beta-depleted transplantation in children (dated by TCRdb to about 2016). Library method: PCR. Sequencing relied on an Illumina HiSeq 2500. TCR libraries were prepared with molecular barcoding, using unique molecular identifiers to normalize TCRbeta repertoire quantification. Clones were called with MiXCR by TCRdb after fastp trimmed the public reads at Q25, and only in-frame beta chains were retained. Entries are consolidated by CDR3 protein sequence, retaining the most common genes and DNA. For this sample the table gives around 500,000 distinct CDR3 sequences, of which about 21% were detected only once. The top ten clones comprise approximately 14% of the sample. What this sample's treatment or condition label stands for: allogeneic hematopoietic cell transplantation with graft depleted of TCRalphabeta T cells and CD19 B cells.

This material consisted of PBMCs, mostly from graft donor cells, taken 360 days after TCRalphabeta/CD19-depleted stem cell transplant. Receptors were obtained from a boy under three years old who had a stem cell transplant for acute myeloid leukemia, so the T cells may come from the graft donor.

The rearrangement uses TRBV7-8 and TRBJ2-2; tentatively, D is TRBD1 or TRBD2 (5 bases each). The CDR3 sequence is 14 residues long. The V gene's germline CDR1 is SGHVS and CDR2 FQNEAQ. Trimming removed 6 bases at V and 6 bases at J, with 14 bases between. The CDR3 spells CASSLGRLPGELFF. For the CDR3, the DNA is TGTGCCAGCAGTTTGGGACGCCTTCCCGGGGAGCTGTTTTTT.

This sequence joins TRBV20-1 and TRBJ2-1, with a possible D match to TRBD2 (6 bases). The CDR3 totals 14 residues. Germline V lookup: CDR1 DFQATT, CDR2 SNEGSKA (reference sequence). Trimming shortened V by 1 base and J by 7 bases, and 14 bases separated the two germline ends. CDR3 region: CSARGPGDPNEQFF. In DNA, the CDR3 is TGCAGTGCTAGAGGTCCGGGGGATCCGAATGAGCAGTTCTTC.

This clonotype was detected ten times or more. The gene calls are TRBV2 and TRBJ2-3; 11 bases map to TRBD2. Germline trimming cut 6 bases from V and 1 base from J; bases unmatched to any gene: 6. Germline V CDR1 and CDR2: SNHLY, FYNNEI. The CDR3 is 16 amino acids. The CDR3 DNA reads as TGTGCCAGCAGAATGCAGGGACTAGCGGGCACAGATACGCAGTATTTT. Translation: CASRMQGLAGTDTQYF.

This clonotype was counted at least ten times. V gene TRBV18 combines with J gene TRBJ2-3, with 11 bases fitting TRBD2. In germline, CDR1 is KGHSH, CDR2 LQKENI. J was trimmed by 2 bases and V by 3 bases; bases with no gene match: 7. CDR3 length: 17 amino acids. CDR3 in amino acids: CASSPLRLAGITDTQYF. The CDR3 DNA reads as TGTGCCAGCTCACCGCTCCGACTAGCGGGGATCACAGATACGCAGTATTTT.

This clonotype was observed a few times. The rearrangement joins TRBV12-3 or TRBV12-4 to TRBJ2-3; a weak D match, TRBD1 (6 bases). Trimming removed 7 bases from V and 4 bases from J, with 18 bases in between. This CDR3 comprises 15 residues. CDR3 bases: TGTGCCAGCAATACGCCCTCGGCAGGGGCAGATACGCAGTATTTT. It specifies CASNTPSAGADTQYF.

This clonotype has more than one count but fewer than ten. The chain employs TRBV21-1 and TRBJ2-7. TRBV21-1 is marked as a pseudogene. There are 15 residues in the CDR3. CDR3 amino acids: CASSKVRSRTYEQYF. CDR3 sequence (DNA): TGTGCCAGCAGCAAAGTAAGGTCGCGAACCTACGAGCAGTACTTC.

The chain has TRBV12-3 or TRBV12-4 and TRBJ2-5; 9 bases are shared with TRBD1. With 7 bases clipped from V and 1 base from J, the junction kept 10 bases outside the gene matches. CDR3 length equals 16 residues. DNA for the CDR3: TGTGCCAGCACCTACGGACAGGGGAGAGGCCAAGAGACCCAGTACTTC. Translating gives CASTYGQGRGQETQYF.